The 10 T cell receptor beta chains in this list originate from one sample, sequenced in a study of blood T cell repertoires in COVID-19. TCRdb keeps only in-frame clones here, not all; method: immunoSEQ multiplex PCR. The sample lists over 130,000 clones, about four fifths occurring once. Sequenced sample: PBMCs or T cells enriched from blood (not recorded which). The source of these receptors is a woman between 18 and 29 years old who had been exposed to COVID-19.

The rearrangement uses TRBV25-1 and TRBJ1-6; 8 bases map to TRBD1. The CDR3 totals 14 residues. Germline V gene lookup returns CDR1 MGHDK and CDR2 SYGVNS. J lost 10 bases, V lost 6 bases, and 8 bases had no gene match. This CDR3 is CASRDREERSPLHF. CDR3 in DNA: TGTGCCAGCAGGGACAGGGAGGAGAGATCACCCCTCCACTTT. The full variable domain, in which reference TRBV25-1 and TRBJ1-6 provide the parts outside the CDR3, is EADIYQTPRYLVIGTGKKITLECSQTMGHDKMYWYQQDPGMELHLIHYSYGVNSTEKGDLSSESTVSRIRTEHFPLTLESARPSHTSQYLCASRDREERSPLHFGNGTRLTVT.

V usage is TRBV5-1 and J usage is TRBJ1-1; 8 bases agree with TRBD1. V lost 4 bases to trimming and J lost 4 bases; unmatched junction nucleotides: 6. The CDR3 totals 14 residues. Germline CDR1 reads SGHRS; CDR2 reads YFSETQ. The CDR3 region is CASSPPQGGTEAFF. The CDR3, as DNA: TGCGCCAGCAGCCCGCCACAGGGGGGCACTGAAGCTTTCTTT. Variable domain in full (rest from reference TRBV5-1 and TRBJ1-1): KAGVTQTPRYLIKTRGQQVTLSCSPISGHRSVSWYQQTPGQGLQFLFEYFSETQRNKGNFPGRFSGRQFSNSRSEMNVSTLELGDSALYLCASSPPQGGTEAFFGQGTRLTVV.

The chain links TRBV29-1 to TRBJ2-1, with 12 bases that match TRBD2. J gave up 4 bases and V 4 bases, and 2 bases lay outside the gene matches. CDR3 length: 14 residues. The V gene's germline CDR1 is SQVTM and CDR2 ANQGSEA. In DNA, the CDR3 is TGCAGCGTTGCGGGACTAGCGGGTTACAATGAGCAGTTCTTC. This translates into CSVAGLAGYNEQFF.

The V and J genes are TRBV18 and TRBJ1-5; 8 bases line up with TRBD1. Germline CDR1 and CDR2: KGHSH and LQKENI. The CDR3 is 17 amino acids. Trimming cost V 1 base and J 9 bases; bases outside gene matches: 14. The CDR3 protein is CASSPRGGGQGRGPQHF. The DNA of the CDR3 is TGTGCCAGCTCACCACGGGGGGGCGGACAGGGAAGAGGGCCCCAGCATTTT.

The chain is built from TRBV25-1 and TRBJ2-5; TRBD2 matches at 13 bases. CDR1 is MGHDK and CDR2 is SYGVNS in the germline V gene. CDR3 length: 14 amino acids. With 6 bases clipped from V and 5 bases from J, the junction kept 3 bases outside the gene matches. The CDR3 region has the DNA TGTGCCAGCAGACCGGGACTAGCGGGGGAGACCCAGTACTTC. This encodes CASRPGLAGETQYF.

The rearrangement links TRBV4-2 to TRBJ2-2; 8 positions agree with TRBD2. After removal of 1 base from V and 7 bases from J, the junction contained 8 bases not matched to a gene. CDR3 size: 16 residues. CDR1 is LGHNA, CDR2 YNFKEQ, per germline. The DNA for the CDR3 is TGTGCCAGCAGCCAAGTTAGCGGGAAAAGATACGGGGAGCTGTTTTTT. The encoded protein is CASSQVSGKRYGELFF.

V usage is TRBV10-3 and J usage is TRBJ1-5; no reliable D call. From germline, CDR1 is ENHRY and CDR2 SYGVKD. The CDR3 consists of 16 residues. V lost 3 bases to trimming and J lost 3 bases, with 15 bases between them. The CDR3, as DNA: TGTGCCATCAGTGATAATAACGGGGTTTACAATCAGCCCCAGCATTTT. Translated: CAISDNNGVYNQPQHF.

This chain connects TRBV10-3 to TRBJ1-1; 10 bases align to TRBD1. This CDR3 is built from 14 residues. Germline values: CDR1 ENHRY, CDR2 SYGVKD. V gave up 6 bases and J gave up 4 bases; unmatched junction bases: 5. The CDR3 bases are TGTGCCATCAGAAGACAGGGGGCGGGCACTGAAGCTTTCTTT. It translates to CAIRRQGAGTEAFF.

V and J are TRBV27 and TRBJ2-7; 11 bases match TRBD2. J gave up 0 bases and V 4 bases, and 5 bases lay outside the gene matches. This CDR3 spans 16 amino acids. The germline gives CDR1 MNHEY, CDR2 SMNVEV (reference sequence). CDR3: CASSSRLAGSSYEQYF. The CDR3 DNA sequence: TGTGCCAGCAGTTCACGACTAGCGGGAAGCTCCTACGAGCAGTACTTC.

V is TRBV19 and J is TRBJ1-1; maybe TRBD1 (5 bases). Trimming pared 0 bases from V and 2 bases from J, leaving 13 bases between. CDR1 and CDR2 (germline): LNHDA, SQIVND (reference sequence). This CDR3 has 16 residues. CDR3 protein: CASSIEGWQGNTEAFF. The CDR3 coding sequence is TGTGCCAGTAGTATAGAGGGGTGGCAGGGCAACACTGAAGCTTTCTTT.